The rows below give T cell receptor beta chains drawn from one sample of a study of shared clonotypes between healthy human individuals. Assay used: immunoSEQ multiplex PCR; TCRdb lists only in-frame clones, some missing. The table shows more than 550,000 clones, with 72% occurring only once. The specimen sequenced was memory CD4+ T cells sorted from blood. The receptors stem from a woman younger than 45 in good health. Both conserved end residues are part of each CDR3. The D gene is left open where the match is weak. For some rows the clone size is stated as once, few or many, or as a class when expanded; others skip it.

size,V,D,J,DNA,CDR3
-,TRBV9,TRBD2,TRBJ2-1,TGTGCCAGCAGCGTAGGTAGCGGGAGTGGCAATGAGCAGTTCTTC,CASSVGSGSGNEQFF
-,TRBV5-1,-,TRBJ2-7,TGCGCCAGCAGCTTGGTATCGGGATCTTACGAGCAGTACTTC,CASSLVSGSYEQYF
-,TRBV6-5,-,TRBJ1-1,TGTGCCAGCAGTTACGGGGGGCTAGGCACTGAAGCTTTCTTT,CASSYGGLGTEAFF
-,TRBV5-1,-,TRBJ2-3,TGCGCCAGCAGCTTGGGTAGGGAGACAGATACGCAGTATTTT,CASSLGRETDTQYF
-,TRBV7-2,TRBD1,TRBJ1-1,TGTGCCAGCAGCGCAGACAGGGGCGCTGAAGCTTTCTTT,CASSADRGAEAFF
-,TRBV13,TRBD1,TRBJ2-7,TGTGCCAGCAGCTTAAGGACAGGGGGCGAGCAGTACTTC,CASSLRTGGEQYF
-,TRBV11-2,TRBD1,TRBJ2-7,TGTGCCAGCAGCTTAGTGCCCTCTCTGGACAGGGGCTACGAGCAGTACTTC,CASSLVPSLDRGYEQYF
once,TRBV29-1,TRBD2,TRBJ2-5,TGCAGCGGGGTAGCGGGAGGCCAAGAGACCCAGTACTTC,CSGVAGGQETQYF
-,TRBV14,-,TRBJ2-2,TGTGCCAGCAGCCAGGATAAACGACTAGGCACCGGGGAGCTGTTTTTT,CASSQDKRLGTGELFF
many,TRBV6-6,-,TRBJ1-5,TGTGCCAGCAGTTTCGCCCAGGGAGGCAATCAGCCCCAGCATTTT,CASSFAQGGNQPQHF
few,TRBV5-1,TRBD2,TRBJ2-7,TGCGCCAGCAGCTTGGGGTTGGGCGGGACTAGCGGTTACGAGCAGTACTTC,CASSLGLGGTSGYEQYF
-,TRBV27,TRBD1,TRBJ1-2,TGTGCCAGCTCCGGGACAGGCTCGGGGTATGGCTACACCTTC,CASSGTGSGYGYTF
few,TRBV5-1,-,TRBJ2-7,TGCGCCAGCAGCTTGGAGGCAGCAAACTACGAGCAGTACTTC,CASSLEAANYEQYF
-,TRBV28,-,TRBJ2-3,TGTGCCAGCAACTGGGGCGGGCACGCAGATACGCAGTATTTT,CASNWGGHADTQYF
-,TRBV5-1,-,TRBJ2-3,TGCGCCAGCAGCCCTGGTGCAGATACGCAGTATTTT,CASSPGADTQYF
-,TRBV6-5,-,TRBJ1-1,TGTGCCAGCAGTTACGCGAGTGGTTTCATGAACACTGAAGCTTTCTTT,CASSYASGFMNTEAFF
-,TRBV29-1,-,TRBJ2-1,TGCAGCGTTGAGTTGGGGGGCAATGAGCAGTTCTTC,CSVELGGNEQFF
-,TRBV7-3,-,TRBJ2-2,TGTGCCAGCAGCCGCCAACAGGGAGCCACCGGGGAGCTGTTTTTT,CASSRQQGATGELFF
-,TRBV7-8,TRBD2,TRBJ2-7,TGTGCCAGCAGCTTAGAAAAACTAGCGGGGATCTACGAGCAGTACTTC,CASSLEKLAGIYEQYF
-,TRBV29-1,-,TRBJ2-3,TGCAGCGTTGTAATACAGGGAATAGATACGCAGTATTTT,CSVVIQGIDTQYF
many,TRBV19,TRBD1,TRBJ2-7,TGTGCCAGTAGTCTGGGGACAGGGGGACAACCCTACGAGCAGTACTTC,CASSLGTGGQPYEQYF
-,TRBV2,TRBD2,TRBJ2-7,TGTGCCAGCAGTGAACCGCCTTCGGCGGGGGACTACGAGCAGTACTTC,CASSEPPSAGDYEQYF
-,TRBV18,-,TRBJ1-1,TGTGCCAGCTCACCAATTCCGGGGATGAACACTGAAGCTTTCTTT,CASSPIPGMNTEAFF
-,TRBV28,TRBD1,TRBJ2-7,TGTGCCGAGGGGGCACTGCAAGGGGAGCAGTACTTC,CAEGALQGEQYF
-,TRBV11-2,TRBD2,TRBJ2-2,TGTGCCAGCCTCCCTCTAGCGGGACTCACCGGGGAGCTGTTTTTT,CASLPLAGLTGELFF
-,TRBV6-1,-,TRBJ1-4,TGTGCCAGCAAGGAGCAAGCAACTAATGAAAAACTGTTTTTT,CASKEQATNEKLFF
-,TRBV6-5,-,TRBJ1-1,TGTGCCAGCAGTTACGGAGCGGAGGTGGCTGAAGCTTTCTTT,CASSYGAEVAEAFF
-,TRBV5-1,-,TRBJ1-4,TGCGCCAGCAGCCCGGCGGGGACGTTGGGATCTAATGAAAAACTGTTTTTT,CASSPAGTLGSNEKLFF
few,TRBV27,-,TRBJ1-1,TGTGCCAGCAGTTTCAGTGGTCTCGCTGAAGCTTTCTTT,CASSFSGLAEAFF